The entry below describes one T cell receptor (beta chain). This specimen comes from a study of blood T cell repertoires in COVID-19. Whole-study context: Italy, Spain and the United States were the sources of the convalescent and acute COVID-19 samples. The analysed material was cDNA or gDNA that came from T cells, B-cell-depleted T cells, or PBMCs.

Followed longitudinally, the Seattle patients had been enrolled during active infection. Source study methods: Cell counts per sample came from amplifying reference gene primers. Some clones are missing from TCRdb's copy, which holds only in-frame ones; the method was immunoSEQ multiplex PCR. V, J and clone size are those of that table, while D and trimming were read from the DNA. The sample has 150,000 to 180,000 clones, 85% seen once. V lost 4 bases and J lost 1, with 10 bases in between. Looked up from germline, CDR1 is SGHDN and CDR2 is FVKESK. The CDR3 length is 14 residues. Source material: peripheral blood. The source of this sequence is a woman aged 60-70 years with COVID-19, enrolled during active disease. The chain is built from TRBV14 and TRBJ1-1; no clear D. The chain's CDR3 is CASSRGTKNTEAFF. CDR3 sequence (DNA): TGTGCCAGCAGCCGCGGCACCAAGAACACTGAAGCTTTCTTT.